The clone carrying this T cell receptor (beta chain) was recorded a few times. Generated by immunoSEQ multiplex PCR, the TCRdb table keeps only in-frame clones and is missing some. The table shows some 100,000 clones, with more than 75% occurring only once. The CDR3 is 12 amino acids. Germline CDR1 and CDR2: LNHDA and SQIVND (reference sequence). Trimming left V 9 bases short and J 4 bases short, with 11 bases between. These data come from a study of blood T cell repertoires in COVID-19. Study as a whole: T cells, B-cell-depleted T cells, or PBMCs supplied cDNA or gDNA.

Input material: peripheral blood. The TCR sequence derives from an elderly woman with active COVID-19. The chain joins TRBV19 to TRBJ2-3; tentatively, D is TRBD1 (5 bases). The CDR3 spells CASRQNPDTQYF. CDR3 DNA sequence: TGTGCCAGCAGACAGAACCCAGATACGCAGTATTTT.